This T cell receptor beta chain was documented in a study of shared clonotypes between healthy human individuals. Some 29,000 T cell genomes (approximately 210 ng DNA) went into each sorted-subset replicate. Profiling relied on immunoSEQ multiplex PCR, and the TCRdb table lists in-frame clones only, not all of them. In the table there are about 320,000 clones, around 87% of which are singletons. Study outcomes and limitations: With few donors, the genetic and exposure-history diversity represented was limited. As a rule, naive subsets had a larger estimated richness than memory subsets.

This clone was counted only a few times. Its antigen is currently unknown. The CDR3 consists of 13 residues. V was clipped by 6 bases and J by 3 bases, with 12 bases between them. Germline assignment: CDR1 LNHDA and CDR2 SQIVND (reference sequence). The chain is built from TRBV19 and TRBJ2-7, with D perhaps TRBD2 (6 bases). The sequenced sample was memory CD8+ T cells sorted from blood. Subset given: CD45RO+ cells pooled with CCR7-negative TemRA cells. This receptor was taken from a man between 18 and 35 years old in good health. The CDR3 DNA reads TGTGCCAGTAGGCCCCTGGAGGGCTACGAGCAGTACTTC. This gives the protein CASRPLEGYEQYF.